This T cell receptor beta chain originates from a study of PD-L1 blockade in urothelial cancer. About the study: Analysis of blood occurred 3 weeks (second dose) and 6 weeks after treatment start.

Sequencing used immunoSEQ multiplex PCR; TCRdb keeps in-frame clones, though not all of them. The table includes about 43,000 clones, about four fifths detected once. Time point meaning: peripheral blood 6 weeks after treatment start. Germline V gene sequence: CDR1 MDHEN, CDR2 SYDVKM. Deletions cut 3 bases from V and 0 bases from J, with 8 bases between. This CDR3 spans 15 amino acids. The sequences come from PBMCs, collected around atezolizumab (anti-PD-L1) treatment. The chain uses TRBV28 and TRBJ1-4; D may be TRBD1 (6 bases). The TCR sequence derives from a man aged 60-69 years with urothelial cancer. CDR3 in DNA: TGTGCCAGCAGTTTGGACAGTGCAACTAATGAAAAACTGTTTTTT. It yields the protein CASSLDSATNEKLFF. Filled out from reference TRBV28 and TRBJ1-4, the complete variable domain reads DVKVTQSSRYLVKRTGEKVFLECVQDMDHENMFWYRQDPGLGLRLIYFSYDVKMKEKGDIPEGYSVSREKKERFSLILESASTNQTSMYLCASSLDSATNEKLFFGSGTQLSVL.